The subject of this entry is one T cell receptor (beta chain). A clone one base away is much larger, so this may be a read error. The CDR3 has 17 amino acids. The germline CDR1 and CDR2 sequences are ENHRY and SYGVKD. J was trimmed by 7 bases and V by 2 bases; bases with no gene match: 12. The data belong to a study of T and B cells in COVID-19 patients. Background on the study: The recovered patients had mostly mild to moderate COVID-19 with outpatient management.

Each TRB amplification used roughly 240-550 ng of genomic DNA from blood. Multiplex PCR with BIOMED2 TRB-A/B primer pools amplified TRB rearrangements. One entry per CDR3 protein results from TCRdb running MiXCR on the multiplex PCR reads. This sample has approximately 6,000 distinct CDR3 sequences, with roughly 28% found just once. Sequencing input: blood. The receptor was isolated from a human donor with active COVID-19. The V call is TRBV10-3, the J call TRBJ2-3; 10 bases are a match to TRBD2. The CDR3 here is CAISELLAGATWHTQYF. CDR3 bases: TGTGCCATCAGTGAGCTCCTAGCGGGGGCAACTTGGCATACGCAGTATTTT.